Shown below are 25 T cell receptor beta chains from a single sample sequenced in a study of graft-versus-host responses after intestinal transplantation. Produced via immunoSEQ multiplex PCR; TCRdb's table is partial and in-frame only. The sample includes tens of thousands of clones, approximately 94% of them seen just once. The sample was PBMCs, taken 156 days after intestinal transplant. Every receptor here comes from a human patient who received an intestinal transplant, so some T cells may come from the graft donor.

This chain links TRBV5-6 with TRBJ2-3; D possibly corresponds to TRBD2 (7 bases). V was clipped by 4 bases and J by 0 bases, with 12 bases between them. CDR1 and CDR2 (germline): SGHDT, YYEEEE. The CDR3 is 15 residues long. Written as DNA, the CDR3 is TGTGCCAGCAGCGTGGGGGGGGCCAGCACAGATACGCAGTATTTT. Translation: CASSVGGASTDTQYF.

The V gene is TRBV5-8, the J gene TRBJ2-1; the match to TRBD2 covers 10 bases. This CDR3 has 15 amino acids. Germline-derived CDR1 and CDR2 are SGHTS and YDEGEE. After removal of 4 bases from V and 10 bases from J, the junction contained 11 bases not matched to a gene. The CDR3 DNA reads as TGTGCCAGCAGCATAGGACTAGCGGCCAGTTTGGAGCAGTTCTTC. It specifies CASSIGLAASLEQFF.

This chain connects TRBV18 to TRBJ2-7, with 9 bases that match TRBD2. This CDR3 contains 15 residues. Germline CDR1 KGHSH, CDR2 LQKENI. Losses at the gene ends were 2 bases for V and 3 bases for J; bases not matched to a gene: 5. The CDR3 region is CASSPAASGDYEQYF. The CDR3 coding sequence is TGTGCCAGCTCACCAGCGGCTAGCGGGGACTACGAGCAGTACTTC. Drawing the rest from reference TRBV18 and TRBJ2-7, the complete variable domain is NAGVMQNPRHLVRRRGQEARLRCSPMKGHSHVYWYRQLPEEGLKFMVYLQKENIIDESGMPKERFSAEFPKEGPSILRIQQVVRGDSAAYFCASSPAASGDYEQYFGPGTRLTVT.

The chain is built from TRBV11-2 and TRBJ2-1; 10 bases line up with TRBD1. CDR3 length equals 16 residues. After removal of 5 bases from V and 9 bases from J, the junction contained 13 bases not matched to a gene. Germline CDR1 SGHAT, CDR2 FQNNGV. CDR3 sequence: CASSTRSGTGAGEQFF. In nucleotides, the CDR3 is TGTGCCAGCAGCACTCGTTCCGGGACAGGGGCCGGTGAGCAGTTCTTC.

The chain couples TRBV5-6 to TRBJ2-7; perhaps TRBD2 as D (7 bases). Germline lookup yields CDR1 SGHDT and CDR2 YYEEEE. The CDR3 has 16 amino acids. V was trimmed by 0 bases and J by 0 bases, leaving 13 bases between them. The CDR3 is CASSLVPGGGSYEQYF. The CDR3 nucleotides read TGTGCCAGCAGCTTGGTCCCGGGGGGCGGCTCCTACGAGCAGTACTTC. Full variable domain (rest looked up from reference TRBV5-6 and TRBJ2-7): DAGVTQSPTHLIKTRGQQVTLRCSPKSGHDTVSWYQQALGQGPQFIFQYYEEEERQRGNFPDRFSGHQFPNYSSELNVNALLLGDSALYLCASSLVPGGGSYEQYFGPGTRLTVT.

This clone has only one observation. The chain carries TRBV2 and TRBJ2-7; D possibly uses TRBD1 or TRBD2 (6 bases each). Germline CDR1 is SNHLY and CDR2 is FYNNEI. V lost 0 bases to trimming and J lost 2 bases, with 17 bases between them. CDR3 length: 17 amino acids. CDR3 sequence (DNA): TGTGCCAGCAGTGAAGCGCTTGGGGGGCTCGACCCCTACGAGCAGTACTTC. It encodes CASSEALGGLDPYEQYF. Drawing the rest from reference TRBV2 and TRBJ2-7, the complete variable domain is EPEVTQTPSHQVTQMGQEVILRCVPISNHLYFYWYRQILGQKVEFLVSFYNNEISEKSEIFDDQFSVERPDGSNFTLKIRSTKLEDSAMYFCASSEALGGLDPYEQYFGPGTRLTVT.

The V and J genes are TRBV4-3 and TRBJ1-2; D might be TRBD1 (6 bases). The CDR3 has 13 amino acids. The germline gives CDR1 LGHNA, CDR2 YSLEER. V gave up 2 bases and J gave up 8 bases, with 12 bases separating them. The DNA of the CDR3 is TGCGCCAGCAGCCAACGAGCAGGGGAGGGCTACACCTTC. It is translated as CASSQRAGEGYTF.

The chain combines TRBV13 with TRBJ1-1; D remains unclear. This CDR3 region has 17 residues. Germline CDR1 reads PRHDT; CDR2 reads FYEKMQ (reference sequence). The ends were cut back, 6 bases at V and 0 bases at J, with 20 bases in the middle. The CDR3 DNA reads TGTGCCAGCAGGATCCGGGCCGACTCTTCCCTGAACACTGAAGCTTTCTTT. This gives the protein CASRIRADSSLNTEAFF.

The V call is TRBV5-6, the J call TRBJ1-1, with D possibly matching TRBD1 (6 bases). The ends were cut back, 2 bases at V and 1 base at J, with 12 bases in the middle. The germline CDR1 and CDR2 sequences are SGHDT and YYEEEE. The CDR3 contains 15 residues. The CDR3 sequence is CASSFSRGWNTEAFF. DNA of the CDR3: TGTGCCAGCAGCTTCAGTAGGGGGTGGAACACTGAAGCTTTCTTT.

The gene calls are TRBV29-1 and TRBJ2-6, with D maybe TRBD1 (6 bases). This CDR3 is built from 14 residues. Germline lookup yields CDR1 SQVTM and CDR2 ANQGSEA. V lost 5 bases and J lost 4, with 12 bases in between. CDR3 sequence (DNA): TGCAGCGTTCTCACAGGGACCGGGGCCAACGTCCTGACTTTC. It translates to CSVLTGTGANVLTF.

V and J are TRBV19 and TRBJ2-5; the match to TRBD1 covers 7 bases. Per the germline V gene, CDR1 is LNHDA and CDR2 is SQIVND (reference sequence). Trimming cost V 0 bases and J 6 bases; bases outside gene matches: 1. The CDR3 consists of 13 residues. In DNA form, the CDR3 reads TGTGCCAGTAGTATAGAGAGGGGGCAGACCCAGTACTTC. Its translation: CASSIERGQTQYF.

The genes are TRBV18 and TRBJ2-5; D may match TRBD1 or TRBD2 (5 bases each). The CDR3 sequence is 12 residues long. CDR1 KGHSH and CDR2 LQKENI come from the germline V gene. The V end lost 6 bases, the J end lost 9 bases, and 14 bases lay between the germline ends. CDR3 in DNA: TGTGCCAGCTCGTCCGGGCGAGGGGCCCAGTACTTC. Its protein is CASSSGRGAQYF.

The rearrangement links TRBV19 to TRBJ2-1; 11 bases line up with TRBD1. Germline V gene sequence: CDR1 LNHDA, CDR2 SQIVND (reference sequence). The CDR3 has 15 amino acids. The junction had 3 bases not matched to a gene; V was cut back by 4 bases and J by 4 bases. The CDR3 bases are TGTGCCAGTAGTACGGGACAGGGGGTTTACAATGAGCAGTTCTTC. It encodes CASSTGQGVYNEQFF.

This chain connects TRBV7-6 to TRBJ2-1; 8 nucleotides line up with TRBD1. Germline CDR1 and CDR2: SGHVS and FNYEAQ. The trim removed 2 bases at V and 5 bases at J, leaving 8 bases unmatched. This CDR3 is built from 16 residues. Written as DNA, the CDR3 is TGTGCCAGCAGCTTAACCCCCGAGACAGGGGACAATGAGCAGTTCTTC. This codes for CASSLTPETGDNEQFF.

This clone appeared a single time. In nucleotides, the CDR3 is TGTGCCAGCAGTGTAGCGCTTGGGACAGGGGTCACCGGGGAGCTGTTTTTT. It translates to CASSVALGTGVTGELFF. The genes are TRBV6-1 and TRBJ2-2; TRBD1 aligns across 10 bases. Germline V gene data show CDR1 as MNHNS and CDR2 as SASEGT. The CDR3 sequence is 17 residues long. The J segment lost 4 bases and the V segment lost 4 bases, leaving 9 bases of the junction unmatched.

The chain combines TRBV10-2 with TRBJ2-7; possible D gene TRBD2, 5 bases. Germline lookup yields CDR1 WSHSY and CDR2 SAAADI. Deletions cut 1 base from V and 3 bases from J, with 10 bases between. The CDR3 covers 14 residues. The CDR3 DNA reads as TGCGCCAGCAGTGAGTGGGAAGGACTCTACGAGCAGTACTTC. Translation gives CASSEWEGLYEQYF.

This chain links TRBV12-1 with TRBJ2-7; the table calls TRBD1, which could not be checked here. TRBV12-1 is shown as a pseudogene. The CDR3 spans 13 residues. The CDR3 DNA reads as TGTGCCAGCAGCTCAATCGACAGGGACGAGCAGTACTTC. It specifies CASSSIDRDEQYF.

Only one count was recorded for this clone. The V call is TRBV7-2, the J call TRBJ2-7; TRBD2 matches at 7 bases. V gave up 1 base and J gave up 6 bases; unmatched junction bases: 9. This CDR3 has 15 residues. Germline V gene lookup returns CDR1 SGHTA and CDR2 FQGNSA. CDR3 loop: CASSLVSWDYGEQYF. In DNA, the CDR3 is TGTGCCAGCAGCTTAGTCAGTTGGGACTATGGCGAGCAGTACTTC.

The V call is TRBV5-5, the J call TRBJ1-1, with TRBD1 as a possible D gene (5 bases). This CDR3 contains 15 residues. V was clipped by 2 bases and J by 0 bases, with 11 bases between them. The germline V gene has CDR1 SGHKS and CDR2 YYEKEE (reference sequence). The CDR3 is CASSFNAGMNTEAFF. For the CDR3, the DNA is TGTGCCAGCAGCTTTAATGCAGGGATGAACACTGAAGCTTTCTTT.

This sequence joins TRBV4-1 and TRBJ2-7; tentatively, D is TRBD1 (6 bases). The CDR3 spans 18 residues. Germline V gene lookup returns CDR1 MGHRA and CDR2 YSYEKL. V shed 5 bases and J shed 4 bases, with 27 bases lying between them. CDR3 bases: TGCGCCAGCAGCAGAACAAGATTGCAACAGGGAGACTCTTACGAGCAGTACTTC. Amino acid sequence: CASSRTRLQQGDSYEQYF.

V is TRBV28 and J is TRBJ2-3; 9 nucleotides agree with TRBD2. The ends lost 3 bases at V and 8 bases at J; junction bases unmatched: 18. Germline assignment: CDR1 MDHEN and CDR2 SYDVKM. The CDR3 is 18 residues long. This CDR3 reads CASSFYRIAGETAGTQYF. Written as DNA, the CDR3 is TGTGCCAGCAGTTTCTACAGGATAGCGGGAGAAACGGCAGGTACGCAGTATTTT.

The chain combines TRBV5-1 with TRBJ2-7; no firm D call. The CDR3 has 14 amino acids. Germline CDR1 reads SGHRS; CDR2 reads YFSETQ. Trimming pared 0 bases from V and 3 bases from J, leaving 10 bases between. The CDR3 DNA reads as TGCGCCAGCAGCTTGGACAAGCAAGTCTACGAGCAGTACTTC. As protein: CASSLDKQVYEQYF.

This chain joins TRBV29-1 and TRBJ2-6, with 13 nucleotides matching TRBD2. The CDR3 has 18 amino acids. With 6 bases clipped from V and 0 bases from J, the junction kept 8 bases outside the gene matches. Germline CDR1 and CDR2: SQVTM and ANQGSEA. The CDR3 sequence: CSVWTSGSLGSGANVLTF. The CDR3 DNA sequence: TGCAGCGTATGGACTAGCGGGAGCCTTGGCTCTGGGGCCAACGTCCTGACTTTC. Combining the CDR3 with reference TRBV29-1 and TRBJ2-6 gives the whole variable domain SAVISQKPSRDICQRGTSLTIQCQVDSQVTMMFWYRQQPGQSLTLIATANQGSEATYESGFVIDKFPISRPNLTFSTLTVSNMSPEDSSIYLCSVWTSGSLGSGANVLTFGAGSRLTVL.

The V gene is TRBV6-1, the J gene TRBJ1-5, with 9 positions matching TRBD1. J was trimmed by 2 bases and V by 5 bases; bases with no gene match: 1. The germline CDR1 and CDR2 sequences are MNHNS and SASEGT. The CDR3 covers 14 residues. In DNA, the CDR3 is TGTGCCAGCAGTCGGACAGGGGGCAATCAGCCCCAGCATTTT. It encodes CASSRTGGNQPQHF.

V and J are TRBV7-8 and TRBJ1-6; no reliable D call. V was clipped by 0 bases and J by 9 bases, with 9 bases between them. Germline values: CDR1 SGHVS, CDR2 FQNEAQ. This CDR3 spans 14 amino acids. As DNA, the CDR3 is TGTGCCAGCAGCTTAGCCGGGGTGGGTTCACCCCTCCACTTT. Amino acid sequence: CASSLAGVGSPLHF.